The 16 T cell receptor beta chains below all came from one sample that was sequenced in a study of a mutant IDH1 vaccine in newly diagnosed glioma. Time point given: week 23, last vaccination. Vaccine doses each comprised 300 ug of mutant IDH1 20-mer peptide, with topical imiquimod. Here immunoSEQ multiplex PCR was the method, and the copy in TCRdb shows in-frame clones only, minus some. Counted here are roughly 74,000 clones, around 85% occurring once; the ten biggest clones make up 0.6% to 0.95%. The antigens for these receptors are not known. The sequencing used PBMCs, collected from a glioma patient whose treatment included an IDH1 peptide vaccine. The receptors were sampled from a woman between 45 and 65 years old with glioma.

This chain connects TRBV13 to TRBJ2-7; no clear D. CDR1 PRHDT and CDR2 FYEKMQ come from the germline V gene (reference sequence). The CDR3 covers 11 residues. The germline V and J ends were trimmed by 6 bases and 3 bases, with 6 bases remaining between them. The CDR3 DNA is TGTGCCAGCAGTTCCTACTACGAGCAGTACTTC. Residues: CASSSYYEQYF.

DNA of the CDR3: TGTGCCAGCAGTATCTTGAGGTCTAGCGGGGGGAGGGAGACCCAGTACTTC. Its translation: CASSILRSSGGRETQYF. The chain links TRBV21-1 to TRBJ2-5; the DNA was not used to check the table's D call, TRBD2. TRBV21-1 is listed as a pseudogene. This CDR3 region has 17 residues.

The chain links TRBV29-1 to TRBJ2-1; D is unclear. Per germline, CDR1 SQVTM and CDR2 ANQGSEA. This CDR3 spans 12 amino acids. V shed 3 bases and J shed 2 bases, with 5 bases lying between them. The CDR3 sequence is CSVDTPYNEQFF. The CDR3 DNA sequence: TGCAGCGTTGACACCCCCTACAATGAGCAGTTCTTC.

The V gene is TRBV10-2, the J gene TRBJ2-7; 7 nucleotides agree with TRBD2. J lost 3 bases, V lost 8 bases, and 10 bases had no gene match. Germline CDR1 WSHSY, CDR2 SAAADI. The CDR3 consists of 14 residues. CDR3 coding DNA: TGCGCCAGCGGAGCCGGGGGGACGCACTACGAGCAGTACTTC. Encoded protein: CASGAGGTHYEQYF.

The table lists this clone with a few counts. The chain carries TRBV7-9 and TRBJ2-7; possible D gene TRBD2, 6 bases. The V gene's germline CDR1 is SEHNR and CDR2 FQNEAQ (reference sequence). V lost 1 base to trimming and J lost 3 bases, with 13 bases between them. This CDR3 contains 15 residues. The CDR3 nucleotides read TGTGCCAGCAGCTTAGGTCCGGGGGAGAGCTACGAGCAGTACTTC. This codes for CASSLGPGESYEQYF.

This chain uses TRBV9 with TRBJ2-7; D remains unclear. This CDR3 has 13 amino acids. Germline V CDR1 and CDR2: SGDLS, YYNGEE. Between the trimmed V and J ends, which lost 0 bases and 4 bases, there was a span of 8 bases. This chain's CDR3 is CASSVAEEYEQYF. The DNA for the CDR3 is TGTGCCAGCAGCGTAGCTGAAGAGTACGAGCAGTACTTC.

The V gene is TRBV2, the J gene TRBJ2-3, with 13 positions matching TRBD2. The J segment lost 5 bases and the V segment lost 8 bases, leaving 10 bases of the junction unmatched. Germline-derived CDR1 and CDR2 are SNHLY and FYNNEI. The CDR3 contains 16 residues. CDR3 protein: CASPLLAGGEVDTQYF. CDR3 nucleotides: TGTGCCAGCCCGCTACTAGCGGGAGGGGAGGTAGATACGCAGTATTTT.

This sequence joins TRBV29-1 and TRBJ1-1; tentatively, D is TRBD1 (6 bases). Germline-derived CDR1 and CDR2 are SQVTM and ANQGSEA. The CDR3 runs to 13 residues. V was cut by 3 bases and J by 4 bases, with 12 bases left in between. The CDR3 reads CSVERGGGTEAFF. The CDR3 DNA reads as TGCAGCGTTGAGAGAGGGGGAGGCACTGAAGCTTTCTTT.

The CDR3 nucleotides are TGCAGCGTAGTGGACAGGGGGAAATTTCCGGACCTCTACGAGCAGTACTTC. It specifies CSVVDRGKFPDLYEQYF. The chain links TRBV29-1 to TRBJ2-7; TRBD1 agrees at 10 bases. Germline-derived CDR1 and CDR2 are SQVTM and ANQGSEA. CDR3 size: 17 residues. Trimming at V came to 6 bases and at J to 3 bases, leaving 17 bases not matched to a gene.

The chain uses TRBV6-1 and TRBJ1-3, with D tentatively TRBD1 (5 bases). This CDR3 contains 16 residues. Trimming removed 2 bases at V and 4 bases at J, with 15 bases between. Germline assignment: CDR1 MNHNS and CDR2 SASEGT. The CDR3 reads CASSEFTGRAGNTIYF. The CDR3 bases are TGTGCCAGCAGTGAATTCACAGGCCGGGCCGGAAACACCATATATTTT.

A single count supports this clone. The chain carries TRBV7-6 and TRBJ2-1, with 9 bases aligning to TRBD2. V gave up 2 bases and J gave up 5 bases; unmatched junction bases: 7. Germline CDR1 is SGHVS and CDR2 is FNYEAQ. The CDR3 extends over 16 amino acids. As DNA, the CDR3 is TGTGCCAGCAGCTTAACGGGCGGGAGGGTTCACAATGAGCAGTTCTTC. It codes for CASSLTGGRVHNEQFF.

The chain employs TRBV10-1 and TRBJ2-5, with D maybe TRBD2 (6 bases). Matching the DNA end better, TRBJ2-7 makes the J call doubtful. CDR3 length: 15 residues. Germline-derived CDR1 and CDR2 are WNHNN and SYGVQD (reference sequence). The CDR3 loop is CASSESGGRNHEQYF. In nucleotides, the CDR3 is TGCGCCAGCAGTGAGTCAGGAGGGAGGAACCACGAGCAGTACTTC.

The chain links TRBV9 to TRBJ2-3; maybe TRBD1 (5 bases). This CDR3 comprises 16 residues. Germline CDR1 reads SGDLS; CDR2 reads YYNGEE. Trimming shortened V by 0 bases and J by 2 bases, and 13 bases separated the two germline ends. The DNA for the CDR3 is TGTGCCAGCAGCGTAGGTAGGGGAAACCCCACAGATACGCAGTATTTT. Its protein product is CASSVGRGNPTDTQYF.

The chain carries TRBV7-2 and TRBJ2-7; the match to TRBD2 covers 13 bases. Germline V gene data show CDR1 as SGHTA and CDR2 as FQGNSA. CDR3 length: 15 amino acids. V dropped 5 bases and J dropped 7; count of bases not matched to a gene: 8. CDR3 amino acids: CASSLLAGGPWEQYF. CDR3 nucleotides: TGTGCCAGCAGCCTACTAGCGGGAGGGCCTTGGGAGCAGTACTTC. The complete variable domain, with remaining parts taken from reference TRBV7-2 and TRBJ2-7, reads GAGVSQSPSNKVTEKGKDVELRCDPISGHTALYWYRQSLGQGLEFLIYFQGNSAPDKSGLPSDRFSAERTGGSVSTLTIQRTQQEDSAVYLCASSLLAGGPWEQYFGPGTRLTVT.

V and J are TRBV30 and TRBJ2-7; possible D gene TRBD2, 6 bases. Trimming removed 1 base at V and 9 bases at J, with 19 bases between. CDR1 and CDR2 from the germline V gene are GTSNPN and SVGIG (reference sequence). The CDR3 totals 14 residues. CDR3 DNA: TGTGCCTGGAGTGCCCGGGGACTCGGAGGTGCGCAGTACTTC. As protein: CAWSARGLGGAQYF.

This sequence joins TRBV7-2 and TRBJ2-3, with D hard to call. Germline CDR1 and CDR2: SGHTA and FQGNSA. This CDR3 is built from 13 residues. Trimming left V 2 bases short and J 1 base short, with 4 bases between. The CDR3 nucleotides read TGTGCCAGCAGCTTACTAGGCACAGATACGCAGTATTTT. Translated, it gives CASSLLGTDTQYF. Looking up the rest from reference TRBV7-2 and TRBJ2-3 gives the full variable domain: GAGVSQSPSNKVTEKGKDVELRCDPISGHTALYWYRQSLGQGLEFLIYFQGNSAPDKSGLPSDRFSAERTGGSVSTLTIQRTQQEDSAVYLCASSLLGTDTQYFGPGTRLTVL.